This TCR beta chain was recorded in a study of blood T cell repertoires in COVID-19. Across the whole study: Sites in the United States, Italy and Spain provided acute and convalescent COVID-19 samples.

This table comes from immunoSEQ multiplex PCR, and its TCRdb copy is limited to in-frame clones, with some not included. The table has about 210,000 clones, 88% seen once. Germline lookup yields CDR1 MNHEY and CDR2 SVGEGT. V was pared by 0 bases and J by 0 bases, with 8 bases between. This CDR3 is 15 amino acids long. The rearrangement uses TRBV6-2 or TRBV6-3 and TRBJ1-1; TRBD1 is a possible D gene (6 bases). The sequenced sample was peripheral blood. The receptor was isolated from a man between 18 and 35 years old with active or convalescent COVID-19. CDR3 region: CASSYSNRVNTEAFF. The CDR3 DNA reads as TGTGCCAGCAGTTACTCTAACAGGGTGAACACTGAAGCTTTCTTT.